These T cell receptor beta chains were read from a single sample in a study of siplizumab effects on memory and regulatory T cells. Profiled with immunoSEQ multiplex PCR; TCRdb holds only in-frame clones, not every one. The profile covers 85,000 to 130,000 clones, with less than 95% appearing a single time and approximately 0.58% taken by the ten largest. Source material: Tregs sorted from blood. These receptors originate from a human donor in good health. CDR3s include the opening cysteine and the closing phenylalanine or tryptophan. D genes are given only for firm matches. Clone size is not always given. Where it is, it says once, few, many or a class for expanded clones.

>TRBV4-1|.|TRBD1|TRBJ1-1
TGCGCCAGCAGCCCTCGACAGGGGGGGACGAACACTGAAGCTTTCTTT
CASSPRQGGTNTEAFF
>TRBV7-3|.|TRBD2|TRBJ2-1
TGTGCCAGCAGCTCCCAAGCGGGAGTGAGTAGAAGTGAGCAGTTCTTC
CASSSQAGVSRSEQFF
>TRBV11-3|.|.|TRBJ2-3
TGTGCCAGCAGCCAGGGGGGGACAGCCTTAGATACGCAGTATTTT
CASSQGGTALDTQYF
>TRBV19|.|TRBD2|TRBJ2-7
TGTGCCAGTAGTGCGAGCGGGGTGAGCTCCTACGAGCAGTACTTC
CASSASGVSSYEQYF
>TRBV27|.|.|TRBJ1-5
TGTGCCAGCAGTTTCTTTCCAGGTAATCAGCCCCAGCATTTT
CASSFFPGNQPQHF
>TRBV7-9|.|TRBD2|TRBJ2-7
TGTGCCAGCAGCTTAGCGCGCGTCCTGTCGACTAGCGGGAGCGACGAGCAGTACTTC
CASSLARVLSTSGSDEQYF
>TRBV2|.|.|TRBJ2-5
TGTGCCAGCAGTGAAGATCTAGGGAAGACCCAGTACTTC
CASSEDLGKTQYF
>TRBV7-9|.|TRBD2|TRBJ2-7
TGTGCCAGCAGCTTCCCACCGGGACTAGCGAACCGCTACGAGCAGTACTTC
CASSFPPGLANRYEQYF
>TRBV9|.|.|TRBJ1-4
TGTGCCAGCAGCGTAGCGGCTGGGAGTGAAAAACTGTTTTTT
CASSVAAGSEKLFF
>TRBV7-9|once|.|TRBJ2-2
TGTGCCAGCAGCTATCAGACCGGGGAGCTGTTTTTT
CASSYQTGELFF
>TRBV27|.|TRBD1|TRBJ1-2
TGTGCCAGCAGTTTATTTGGACAGGGGGCGACTAACTATGGCTACACCTTC
CASSLFGQGATNYGYTF
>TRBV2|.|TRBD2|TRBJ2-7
TGTGCCAGCAGTGTAACTAGCGGGAGGGCCAACTTGGGGGAGCAGTACTTC
CASSVTSGRANLGEQYF
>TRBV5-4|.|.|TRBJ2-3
TGTGCCAGCAGCTTGAAGTGGGCTAGTAAGACGCAGTATTTT
CASSLKWASKTQYF
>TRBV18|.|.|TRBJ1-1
TGTGCCAGCTCGCGAGGGATTGGTTCTGAAGCTTTCTTT
CASSRGIGSEAFF
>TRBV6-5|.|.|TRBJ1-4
TGTGCCAGCAGTCGAGGGTTCAATAATGAAAAACTGTTTTTT
CASSRGFNNEKLFF
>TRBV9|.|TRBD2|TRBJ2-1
TGTGCCAGCAGCGTAGAAGAACTAGCGGGTGACAATGAGCAGTTCTTC
CASSVEELAGDNEQFF
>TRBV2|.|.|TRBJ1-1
TGTGCCAGCAGTGCCTTGGATGGGGGGTACACTGAAGCTTTCTTT
CASSALDGGYTEAFF
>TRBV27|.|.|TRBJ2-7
TGTGCCAGCAGTCCGCCCCCCTACTACGAGCAGTACTTC
CASSPPPYYEQYF
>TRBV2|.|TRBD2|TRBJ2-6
TGTGCCAGCACGTGGAGACTAGCGTCTCACTCTGGGGCCAACGTCCTGACTTTC
CASTWRLASHSGANVLTF
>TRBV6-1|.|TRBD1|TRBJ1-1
TGTGCCAGCAGTGAAGTTTCGGGACAGGGTCGAGGAGCTTTCTTT
CASSEVSGQGRGAFF
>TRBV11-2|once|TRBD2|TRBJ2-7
TGTGCCAGCAGCTTAGAGCTAGCGGATACCTACGAGCAGTACTTC
CASSLELADTYEQYF
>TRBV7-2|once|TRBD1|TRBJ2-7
TGTGCCAGCAGCTTACCCGGACAGGGTTTTAACGAGCAGTACTTC
CASSLPGQGFNEQYF
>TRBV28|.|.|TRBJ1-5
TGTGCCAGCAGACGGGAAATCAGCAATCAGCCCCAGCATTTT
CASRREISNQPQHF
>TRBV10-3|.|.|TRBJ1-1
TGTGCCATCTCAGAAGACACTGAAGCTTTCTTT
CAISEDTEAFF
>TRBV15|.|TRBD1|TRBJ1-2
TGTGCCACCAGCAGGCTTTTGACAGGGGTAGAAGGCTACACCTTC
CATSRLLTGVEGYTF
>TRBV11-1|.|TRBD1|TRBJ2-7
TGTGCCAGCAGCTTAGTCACGAACCGGGACAGGGGGCCCTACGAGCAGTACTTC
CASSLVTNRDRGPYEQYF
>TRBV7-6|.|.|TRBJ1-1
TGTGCCAGCAGCTTAAGGGGAGGAGGAACTGAAGCTTTCTTT
CASSLRGGGTEAFF
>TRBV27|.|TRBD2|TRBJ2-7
TGTGCCACCCAAATAGCGGGAGGAGCCTACGAGCAGTACTTC
CATQIAGGAYEQYF
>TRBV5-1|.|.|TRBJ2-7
TGCGCCAGCAGCTTGGGTCCTCCCTCCTACGAGCAGTACTTC
CASSLGPPSYEQYF
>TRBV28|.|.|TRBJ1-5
TGTGCCAGCACCTCACAGGGCGGGAGCTGGGGTCAGCCCCAGCATTTT
CASTSQGGSWGQPQHF
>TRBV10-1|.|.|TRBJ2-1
TGCGCCAGCAGTGAGAGGGCACAATCGAGGAATGAGCAGTTCTTC
CASSERAQSRNEQFF
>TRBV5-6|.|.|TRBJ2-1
TGTGCCAGCAGCTTGGTGGGGGGTTCCTACAATGAGCAGTTCTTC
CASSLVGGSYNEQFF
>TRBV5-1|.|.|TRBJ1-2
TGCGCCAGCAGCTCCCGGGGACGGATATTTTATGGCTACACCTTC
CASSSRGRIFYGYTF
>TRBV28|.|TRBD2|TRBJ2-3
TGTGCCAGCAGTTTAGAGGGGGGGACTAGCGGGAGGAGAACAGATACGCAGTATTTT
CASSLEGGTSGRRTDTQYF
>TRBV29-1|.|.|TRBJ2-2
TGCAGCGTTGCTGGCGCCCGGAACACCGGGGAGCTGTTTTTT
CSVAGARNTGELFF
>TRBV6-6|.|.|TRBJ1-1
TGTGCCAGCTCCAACTGGAACACTGAAGCTTTCTTT
CASSNWNTEAFF
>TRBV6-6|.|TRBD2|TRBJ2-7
TGTGCCAGCAGGGGTAGGGCGGGAGTGGGGGTCGAGCAGTACTTC
CASRGRAGVGVEQYF
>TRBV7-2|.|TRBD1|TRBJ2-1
TGTGCCAGCAGCCATATAGGGACAGGGGATCAGTATGAGCAGTTCTTC
CASSHIGTGDQYEQFF
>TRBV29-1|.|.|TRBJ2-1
TGCAGCGTTACTAGGGGAATGACCTACAATGAGCAGTTCTTC
CSVTRGMTYNEQFF
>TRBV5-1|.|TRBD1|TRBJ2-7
TGCGCCAGCAGCACTCTACAGGGGTCGAGGCAGTACTTC
CASSTLQGSRQYF
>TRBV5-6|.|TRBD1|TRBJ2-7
TGTGCCAGCAGCTTGGACTGGGGACAGGTCTCCTACGAGCAGTACTTC
CASSLDWGQVSYEQYF
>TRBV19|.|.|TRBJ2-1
TGTGCCAGTAGTATACAAGGGACCTACAATGAGCAGTTCTTC
CASSIQGTYNEQFF
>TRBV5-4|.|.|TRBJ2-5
TGTGCCAGCTCCCGCAGAGTGCTAGGGCATAGTCAAGAGACCCAGTACTTC
CASSRRVLGHSQETQYF
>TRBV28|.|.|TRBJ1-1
TGTGCCAGCAGCCCCATCAGGCAAGGAAACACTGAAGCTTTCTTT
CASSPIRQGNTEAFF
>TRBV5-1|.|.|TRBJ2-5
TGCGCCAGCAGCTTTTTGGAAGCAGGGACCCAGTACTTC
CASSFLEAGTQYF
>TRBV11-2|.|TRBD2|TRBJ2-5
TGTGCCAGCAGCCTAAGAGGGACTAGCGGGATACAGACCCAGTACTTC
CASSLRGTSGIQTQYF
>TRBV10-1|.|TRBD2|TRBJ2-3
TGCGCCAGCAGTGGGGGCCTAGCGGGGAAAGCAGATACGCAGTATTTT
CASSGGLAGKADTQYF
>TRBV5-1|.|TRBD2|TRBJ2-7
TGCGCCAGCAGCTGGAGTAGCGGGAGGCAGTACGAGCAGTACTTC
CASSWSSGRQYEQYF
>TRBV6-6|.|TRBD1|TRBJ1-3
TGTGCCAGCAGTTACTCGACAGGGTTGACGAACACCATATATTTT
CASSYSTGLTNTIYF
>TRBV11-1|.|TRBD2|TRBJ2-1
TGTGCCAGCAGCTTAACAGCGGGGAGCTACAATGAGCAGTTCTTC
CASSLTAGSYNEQFF
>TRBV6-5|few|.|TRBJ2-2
TGTGCCAGCAAATCCTTCGGACTGACCGGGGAGCTGTTTTTT
CASKSFGLTGELFF
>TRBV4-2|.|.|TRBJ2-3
TGTGCCAGCAGCCAAGGCAGGGACCCAACCACAGATACGCAGTATTTT
CASSQGRDPTTDTQYF
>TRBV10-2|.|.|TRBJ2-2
TGCGCCAGTGGGACACGGCCGGAGGAGCTGTTTTTT
CASGTRPEELFF
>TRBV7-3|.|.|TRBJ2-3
TGTGCCAGCAGCTTATGGTTTCAACAGACTGCGCCGAACACAGATACGCAGTATTTT
CASSLWFQQTAPNTDTQYF
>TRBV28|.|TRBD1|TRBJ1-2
TGTGCCAGCGAAACAGGGGGCCGACATGGCTACACCTTC
CASETGGRHGYTF